These T cell receptor beta chains were read from a single sample in a study of blood T cell repertoires in COVID-19. Produced via immunoSEQ multiplex PCR; TCRdb's table is partial and in-frame only. The profile shows around 60,000 clones, roughly 86% of them singletons. The specimen sequenced was peripheral blood. Source of these receptors: a man in his fifties or sixties with active COVID-19. CDR3s include the opening cysteine and the closing phenylalanine or tryptophan. A D gene is named only where the DNA matches it firmly. Size tells how often a clone was seen (once, few, many) or the class of an expanded clone, and some rows leave it out.

CASSVGSSLNTEAFF TGTGCCAGCAGCGTAGGGAGCAGTCTGAACACTGAAGCTTTCTTT - TRBJ1-1 15 TRBV9 -
CASSLGGDEQYF TGTGCCAGCAGCTTAGGGGGGGACGAGCAGTACTTC - TRBJ2-7 12 TRBV7-9 -
CASNRRTRDWSNQPQHF TGTGCCAGTAATCGCCGCACACGGGACTGGAGCAATCAGCCCCAGCATTTT once TRBJ1-5 17 TRBV19 -
CAWSPGTYRNTEAFF TGTGCCTGGAGTCCCGGGACATACAGGAACACTGAAGCTTTCTTT few TRBJ1-1 15 TRBV30 -
CSANLDTEAFF TGCAGTGCTAACCTAGATACTGAAGCTTTCTTT - TRBJ1-1 11 TRBV20-1 -
CASSRRGVETQYF TGTGCCAGTAGCCGACGAGGCGTGGAGACCCAGTACTTC - TRBJ2-5 13 TRBV19 -
CASSFSQNQPQHF TGTGCCAGCAGCTTTAGCCAGAATCAGCCCCAGCATTTT - TRBJ1-5 13 TRBV7-2 -
CASSLGYPGQGSRAFF TGTGCCAGCAGCCTAGGGTATCCGGGACAGGGTTCGAGAGCTTTCTTT - TRBJ1-1 16 TRBV11-2 TRBD1
CASRRVADYTGELFF TGTGCCAGCAGGAGGGTAGCGGATTACACCGGGGAGCTGTTTTTT few TRBJ2-2 15 TRBV5-8 -
CASSLFFGGTQETQYF TGTGCCAGCAGCTTGTTCTTCGGGGGGACCCAAGAGACCCAGTACTTC - TRBJ2-5 16 TRBV5-6 TRBD2
CASSPPGQVVEQFF TGTGCCAGCAGCCCGCCGGGACAGGTGGTTGAGCAGTTCTTC - TRBJ2-1 14 TRBV3-1/TRBV3-2 TRBD1
CAWSTPGGLRGEKLFF TGTGCCTGGAGTACCCCTGGGGGATTGCGGGGTGAAAAACTGTTTTTT - TRBJ1-4 16 TRBV30 -
CASSNTGAAGYGYTF TGTGCCAGCAGTAACACAGGGGCCGCGGGCTATGGCTACACCTTC - TRBJ1-2 15 TRBV2 TRBD1
CASSGWDEQFF TGTGCCAGCAGCGGGTGGGATGAGCAGTTCTTC - TRBJ2-1 11 TRBV6-5 -
CASSVETFTDTQYF TGTGCCAGCAGCGTAGAAACTTTCACAGATACGCAGTATTTT - TRBJ2-3 14 TRBV9 -
CASSARQGNTGELFF TGTGCCAGCAGCGCGCGACAGGGGAACACCGGGGAGCTGTTTTTT - TRBJ2-2 15 TRBV11-2 TRBD1
CASSLSQGRAYGYTF TGCGCCAGCAGCTTGTCGCAGGGGAGGGCCTATGGCTACACCTTC - TRBJ1-2 15 TRBV5-1 -
CATSREGGGYTF TGTGCCACCAGCAGAGAAGGGGGAGGCTACACCTTC - TRBJ1-2 12 TRBV15 -
CASSRGQSEKLFF TGTGCCAGTAGTCGGGGACAGTCGGAAAAACTGTTTTTT - TRBJ1-4 13 TRBV19 TRBD1
CASSYSKRTGTQPQHF TGTGCCAGCAGTTACTCGAAAAGGACAGGGACCCAGCCCCAGCATTTT - TRBJ1-5 16 TRBV6-2/TRBV6-3 TRBD1
CASSRGSSGANVLTF TGTGCCAGCAGCCGCGGCTCCTCTGGGGCCAACGTCCTGACTTTC - TRBJ2-6 15 TRBV7-9 -
CASSSGQNTEAFF TGTGCCAGCTCGTCAGGACAGAACACTGAAGCTTTCTTT - TRBJ1-1 13 TRBV18 -
CASSLTSGLAGEQYF TGTGCCAGCAGCTTAACCTCCGGACTAGCGGGCGAGCAGTACTTC - TRBJ2-7 15 TRBV11-3 TRBD2
CASARGAADTQYF TGTGCCAGCGCACGGGGGGCTGCAGATACGCAGTATTTT - TRBJ2-3 13 TRBV11-1 -
CASSPPPHRDRGGSGELFF TGTGCCAGTTCTCCCCCCCCACATCGGGACAGGGGTGGGTCCGGGGAGCTGTTTTTT - TRBJ2-2 19 TRBV27 TRBD1
CASSPGTGETQYF TGTGCCAGCAGCCCAGGGACAGGGGAGACCCAGTACTTC - TRBJ2-5 13 TRBV5-4 TRBD1
CSASKQVDTDTQYF TGCAGTGCTAGTAAACAGGTTGACACAGATACGCAGTATTTT - TRBJ2-3 14 TRBV20-1 -
CAWAYNEQFF TGTGCCTGGGCTTACAATGAGCAGTTCTTC - TRBJ2-1 10 TRBV30 -
CATSRERVTNEKLFF TGTGCCACCAGCAGAGAGAGGGTCACTAATGAAAAACTGTTTTTT - TRBJ1-4 15 TRBV15 -
CASSHGTPSVRNEQFF TGTGCCAGCAGCCATGGGACTCCCTCCGTGAGGAATGAGCAGTTCTTC - TRBJ2-1 16 TRBV7-2 -
CATRLRTGNTIYF TGTGCCACCCGGTTGAGGACTGGAAACACCATATATTTT - TRBJ1-3 13 TRBV5-8 -
CASSPPASGGRSSYNEQFF TGTGCCAGCAGCCCCCCAGCTAGCGGGGGCCGTAGCTCCTACAATGAGCAGTTCTTC - TRBJ2-1 19 TRBV7-9 TRBD2
CASSQSGGATGELFF TGTGCCAGCAGCCAAAGCGGGGGAGCCACCGGGGAGCTGTTTTTT - TRBJ2-2 15 TRBV3-1/TRBV3-2 TRBD2
CALKLRGTDGYTF TGTGCGCTGAAGCTCCGGGGGACAGATGGCTACACCTTC - TRBJ1-2 13 TRBV2 TRBD1
CAIRTDRNTGELFF TGTGCCATACGAACGGACAGAAACACCGGGGAGCTGTTTTTT - TRBJ2-2 14 TRBV10-3 -
CASSLLPGGPTDTQYF TGCGCCAGCAGCTTGCTTCCAGGGGGGCCCACAGATACGCAGTATTTT - TRBJ2-3 16 TRBV5-1 -
CASSIAGDYSNQPQHF TGTGCCAGTAGTATAGCCGGGGATTATAGCAATCAGCCCCAGCATTTT - TRBJ1-5 16 TRBV19 -
CATSGGRVEQPQHF TGTGCCACCAGTGGGGGCAGGGTTGAACAGCCCCAGCATTTT once TRBJ1-5 14 TRBV15 -
CASRGRTSGNTIYF TGTGCCAGCAGGGGGCGAACCTCTGGAAACACCATATATTTT - TRBJ1-3 14 TRBV2 -
CASRRSEGTDTQYF TGTGCCAGCAGAAGGTCAGAGGGCACAGATACGCAGTATTTT medium-sized TRBJ2-3 14 TRBV7-9 -
CASSLLRGATEAFF TGTGCCAGCAGCTTGCTCAGGGGGGCCACTGAAGCTTTCTTT - TRBJ1-1 14 TRBV5-6 TRBD1
CASSYDRESRYSNQPQHF TGTGCCAGCAGCTACGACAGGGAGAGTCGTTATAGCAATCAGCCCCAGCATTTT - TRBJ1-5 18 TRBV7-9 TRBD1
CASSPRDRAYGYTF TGTGCCAGCAGCCCGCGAGACAGGGCGTATGGCTACACCTTC - TRBJ1-2 14 TRBV7-2 TRBD1
CASSIGQKNTEAFF TGTGCCAGTAGTATAGGACAGAAGAACACTGAAGCTTTCTTT - TRBJ1-1 14 TRBV19 -
CASSRLGGGATDTQYF TGCGCCAGCAGCCGCCTGGGCGGGGGGGCCACAGATACGCAGTATTTT - TRBJ2-3 16 TRBV4-1 TRBD2
CASRTFRQDNQPQHF TGTGCCAGTAGGACATTCAGACAGGACAATCAGCCCCAGCATTTT - TRBJ1-5 15 TRBV19 -
CASSRQTGGAGETQYF TGTGCCAGCAGCCGACAGACCGGGGGGGCTGGGGAGACCCAGTACTTC - TRBJ2-5 16 TRBV3-1/TRBV3-2 TRBD2
CASFADRGTKANNEQFF TGTGCCAGCTTCGCAGACCGTGGGACAAAAGCCAACAATGAGCAGTTCTTC - TRBJ2-1 17 TRBV18 -
CASSPISRGTDTQYF TGTGCCAGCAGCCCTATTAGCAGAGGCACAGATACGCAGTATTTT once TRBJ2-3 15 TRBV7-2 -
CASSPGTGVDTQYF TGCGCCAGCAGTCCTGGGACAGGGGTAGATACGCAGTATTTT - TRBJ2-3 14 TRBV5-1 TRBD1
CASSTDQETQYF TGTGCCAGCTCAACAGACCAAGAGACCCAGTACTTC few TRBJ2-5 12 TRBV18 -
CASSLGTSGGYGELFF TGTGCCAGCAGCTTGGGGACTAGCGGGGGGTACGGGGAGCTGTTTTTT - TRBJ2-2 16 TRBV5-4 TRBD2
CSVEDKRLAGGRFF TGCAGCGTTGAAGATAAGAGACTAGCGGGGGGACGGTTCTTC - TRBJ2-1 14 TRBV29-1 TRBD2